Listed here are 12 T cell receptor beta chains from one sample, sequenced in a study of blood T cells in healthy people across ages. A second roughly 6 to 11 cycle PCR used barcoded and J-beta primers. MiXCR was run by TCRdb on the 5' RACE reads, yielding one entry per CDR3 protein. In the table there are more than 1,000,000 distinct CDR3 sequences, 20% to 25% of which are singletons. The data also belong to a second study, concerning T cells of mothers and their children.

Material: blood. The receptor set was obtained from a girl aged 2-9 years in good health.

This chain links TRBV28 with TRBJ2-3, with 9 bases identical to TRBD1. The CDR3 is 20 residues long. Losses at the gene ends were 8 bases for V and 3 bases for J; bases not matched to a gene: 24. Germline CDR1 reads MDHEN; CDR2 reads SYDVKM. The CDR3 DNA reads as TGTGCCAGCCCTCCTGAGTGGGCGTCTCACGGGACAGGGAGGACAGATACGCAGTATTTT. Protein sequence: CASPPEWASHGTGRTDTQYF. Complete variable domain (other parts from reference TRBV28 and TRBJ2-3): DVKVTQSSRYLVKRTGEKVFLECVQDMDHENMFWYRQDPGLGLRLIYFSYDVKMKEKGDIPEGYSVSREKKERFSLILESASTNQTSMYLCASPPEWASHGTGRTDTQYFGPGTRLTVL.

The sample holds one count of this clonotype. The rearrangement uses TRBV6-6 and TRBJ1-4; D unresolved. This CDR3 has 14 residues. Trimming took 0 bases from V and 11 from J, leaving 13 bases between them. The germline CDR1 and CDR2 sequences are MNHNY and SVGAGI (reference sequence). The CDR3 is CASSYSLGSEKLFF. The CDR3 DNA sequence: TGTGCCAGCAGTTACTCGTTAGGGAGTGAGAAACTGTTTTTT.

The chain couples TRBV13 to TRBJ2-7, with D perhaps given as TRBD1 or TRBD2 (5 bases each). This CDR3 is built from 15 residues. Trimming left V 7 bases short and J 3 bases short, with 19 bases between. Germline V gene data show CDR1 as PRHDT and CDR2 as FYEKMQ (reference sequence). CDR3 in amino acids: CASKKTGLWDYEQYF. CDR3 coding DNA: TGTGCCAGCAAGAAAACGGGGCTCTGGGACTACGAGCAGTACTTC.

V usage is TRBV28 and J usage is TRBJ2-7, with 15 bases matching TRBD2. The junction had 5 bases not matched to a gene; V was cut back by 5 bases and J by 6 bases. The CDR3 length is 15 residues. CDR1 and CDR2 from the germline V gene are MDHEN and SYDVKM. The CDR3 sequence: CASSLGLAGGREQYF. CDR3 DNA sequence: TGTGCCAGCAGTCTTGGACTAGCGGGAGGGCGCGAGCAGTACTTC.

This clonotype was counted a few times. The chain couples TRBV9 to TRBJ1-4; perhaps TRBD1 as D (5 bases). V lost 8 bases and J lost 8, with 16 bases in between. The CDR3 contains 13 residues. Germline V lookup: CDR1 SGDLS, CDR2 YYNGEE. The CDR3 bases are TGTGCCAGTGGCGCCGGGACTTTCGAAAAACTGTTTTTT. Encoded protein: CASGAGTFEKLFF.

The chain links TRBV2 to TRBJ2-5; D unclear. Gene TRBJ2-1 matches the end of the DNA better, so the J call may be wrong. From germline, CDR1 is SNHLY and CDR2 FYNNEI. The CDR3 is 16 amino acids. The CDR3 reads CASSEVVKEVHNEQFF. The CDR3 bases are TGTGCCAGCAGTGAGGTAGTCAAAGAGGTCCACAATGAGCAGTTCTTC.

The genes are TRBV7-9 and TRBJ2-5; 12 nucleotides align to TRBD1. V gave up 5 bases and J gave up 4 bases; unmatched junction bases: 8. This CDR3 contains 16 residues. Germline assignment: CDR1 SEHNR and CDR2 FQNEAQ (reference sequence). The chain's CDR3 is CASSLPGTGGLETQYF. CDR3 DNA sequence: TGTGCCAGCAGCCTCCCCGGGACAGGGGGCTTAGAGACCCAGTACTTC.

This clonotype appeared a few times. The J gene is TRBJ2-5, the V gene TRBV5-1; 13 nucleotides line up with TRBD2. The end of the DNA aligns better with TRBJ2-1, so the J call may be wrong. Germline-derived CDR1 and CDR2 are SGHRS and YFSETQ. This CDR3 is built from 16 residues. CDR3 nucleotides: TGCGCCAGCAGCAAAATACTAGCGGGAGGGCCCGTTGAGCAGTTCTTC. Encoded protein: CASSKILAGGPVEQFF.

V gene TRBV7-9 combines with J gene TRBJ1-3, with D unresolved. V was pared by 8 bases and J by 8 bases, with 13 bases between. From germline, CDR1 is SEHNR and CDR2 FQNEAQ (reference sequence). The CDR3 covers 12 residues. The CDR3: CASGPILDTIYF. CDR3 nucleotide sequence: TGTGCCAGCGGCCCCATTTTAGACACCATATATTTT.

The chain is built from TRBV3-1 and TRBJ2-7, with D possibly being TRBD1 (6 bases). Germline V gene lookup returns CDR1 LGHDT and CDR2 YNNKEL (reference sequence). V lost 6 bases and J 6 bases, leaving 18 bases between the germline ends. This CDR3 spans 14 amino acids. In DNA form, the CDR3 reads TGTGCCAGCAGTACGGTCAGGGGATCGGGCGAGCAGTACTTC. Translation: CASSTVRGSGEQYF.

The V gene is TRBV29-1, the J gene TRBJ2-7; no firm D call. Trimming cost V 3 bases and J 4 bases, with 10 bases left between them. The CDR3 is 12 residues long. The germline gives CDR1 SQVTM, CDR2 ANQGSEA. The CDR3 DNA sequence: TGCAGCGTTGATATGATGGGATACGAGCAGTACTTC. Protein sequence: CSVDMMGYEQYF.

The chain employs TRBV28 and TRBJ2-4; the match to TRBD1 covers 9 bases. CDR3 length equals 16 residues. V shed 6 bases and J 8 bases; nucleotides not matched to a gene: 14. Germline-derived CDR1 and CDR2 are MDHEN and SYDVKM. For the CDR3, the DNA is TGTGCCAGCAGCCTTAGCCCAACAGGGGGCGCGGACATTCAGTACTTC. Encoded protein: CASSLSPTGGADIQYF.